Listed below are T cell receptor beta chains from one sample, sequenced in a study of blood T cell repertoires in COVID-19. Assay: immunoSEQ multiplex PCR; the TCRdb copy retains only in-frame clones and omits some. The data hold about 480,000 clones, with 88% observed a single time. Input material: PBMCs or T cells enriched from blood (not recorded which). The source of these receptors is a woman between 40 and 55 years old who had recovered from COVID-19. Both conserved end residues are part of each CDR3. A D gene is named only where the DNA matches it firmly. A row's size may be missing; if present it is once, few, many or a size class.

v_gene,j_gene,abundance,d_gene,CDR3aa,CDR3nt
TRBV18,TRBJ1-5,.,.,CASSPFSTAGNQPQHF,TGTGCCAGCTCACCCTTCTCAACCGCCGGGAATCAGCCCCAGCATTTT
TRBV13,TRBJ1-1,.,.,CASRGREGTEAFF,TGTGCCAGCCGGGGCAGGGAGGGCACTGAAGCTTTCTTT
TRBV9,TRBJ2-4,.,.,CASSVVPSGLQYF,TGTGCCAGCAGCGTAGTTCCGAGCGGGCTTCAGTACTTC
TRBV29-1,TRBJ1-2,.,TRBD1,CSARTGGRYGYTF,TGCAGCGCGCGGACAGGGGGACGTTATGGCTACACCTTC
TRBV6-5,TRBJ1-6,few,.,CASSYSGSSYNSPLHF,TGTGCCAGCAGTTACTCAGGGAGCTCCTATAATTCACCCCTCCACTTT
TRBV6-5,TRBJ2-5,.,.,CASRAGVGETQYF,TGTGCCAGCAGAGCAGGGGTGGGGGAGACCCAGTACTTC
TRBV28,TRBJ1-2,.,TRBD1,CASSGGQGENYGYTF,TGTGCCAGCAGTGGAGGACAGGGGGAAAACTATGGCTACACCTTC
TRBV5-6,TRBJ2-7,.,TRBD1,CASSPGAGDRGYEQYF,TGTGCCAGCAGCCCCGGGGCAGGGGACAGGGGCTACGAGCAGTACTTC
TRBV4-3,TRBJ1-2,.,TRBD1,CASSQATGYKVGYTF,TGCGCCAGCAGCCAAGCGACAGGGTATAAAGTGGGCTACACCTTC
TRBV5-6,TRBJ2-1,.,.,CASSRRAIRGNEQFF,TGTGCCAGCAGCAGGAGGGCGATACGGGGCAATGAGCAGTTCTTC
TRBV7-9,TRBJ1-1,.,TRBD1,CASTKQGDTEAFF,TGTGCCAGCACAAAACAGGGGGACACTGAAGCTTTCTTT
TRBV12-3/TRBV12-4,TRBJ1-2,.,TRBD1,CASSDRVNYGYTF,TGTGCCAGCAGTGACAGGGTAAACTATGGCTACACCTTC
TRBV11-3,TRBJ2-3,few,TRBD2,CASSTGTSGFSDTQYF,TGTGCCAGCAGCACCGGGACTAGCGGATTTTCAGATACGCAGTATTTT
TRBV6-1,TRBJ1-1,.,TRBD1,CASREPGQGMNTEAFF,TGTGCCAGCAGGGAACCGGGACAGGGCATGAACACTGAAGCTTTCTTT
TRBV6-2/TRBV6-3,TRBJ2-2,.,TRBD2,CASSPGLADTFTGELFF,TGTGCCAGCAGCCCGGGACTAGCGGATACCTTCACCGGGGAGCTGTTTTTT
TRBV13,TRBJ2-5,once,.,CASSPTAITRETQYF,TGTGCCAGCAGCCCTACGGCCATTACTAGGGAGACCCAGTACTTC